The clone carrying this TCR beta chain was detected only a few times. Its antigen is not known. This CDR3 region has 14 residues. V was clipped by 5 bases and J by 5 bases, with 14 bases between them. Germline loops: CDR1 SGHDT, CDR2 YYEEEE. The entry originates in a study of CD8 T cells in ankylosing spondylitis. Findings and limits, study-wide: Significantly higher representation of disease-linked clones was reported for matched ankylosing spondylitis synovial fluid. For ankylosing spondylitis blood, a TCR beta motif of about 8 highly homologous variants appeared characteristic. A subset of motif variants has previously been described in the synovial fluid and blood of reactive arthritis.

Each CDR3 protein is one row after TCRdb ran MiXCR on the 5' RACE reads. The sample lists 350,000 or so distinct CDR3 sequences, around a tenth occurring once. What was sequenced was blood, either unsorted or a sorted T cell fraction (not recorded which). This chain uses TRBV5-6 with TRBJ2-4, with D possibly being TRBD2 (6 bases). The receptor's source is a female donor with ankylosing spondylitis or in good health (not recorded which). The CDR3 loop is CASRVQGGENIQYF. The CDR3 DNA follows: TGTGCCAGCAGAGTGCAGGGAGGCGAAAACATTCAGTACTTC.